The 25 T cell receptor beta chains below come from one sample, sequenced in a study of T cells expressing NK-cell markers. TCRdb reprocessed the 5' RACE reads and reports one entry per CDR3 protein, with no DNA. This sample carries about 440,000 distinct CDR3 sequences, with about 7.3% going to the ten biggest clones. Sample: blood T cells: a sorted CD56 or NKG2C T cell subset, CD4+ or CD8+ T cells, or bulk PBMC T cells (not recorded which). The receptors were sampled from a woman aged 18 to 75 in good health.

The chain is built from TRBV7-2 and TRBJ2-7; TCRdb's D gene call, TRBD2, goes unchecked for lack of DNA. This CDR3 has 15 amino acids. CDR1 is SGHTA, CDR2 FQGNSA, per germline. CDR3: CASSGGLAHSYEQYF. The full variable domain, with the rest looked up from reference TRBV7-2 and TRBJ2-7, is GAGVSQSPSNKVTEKGKDVELRCDPISGHTALYWYRQSLGQGLEFLIYFQGNSAPDKSGLPSDRFSAERTGGSVSTLTIQRTQQEDSAVYLCASSGGLAHSYEQYFGPGTRLTVT.

This CDR3 is CASSQRSWPTEDGANVLTF. The chain couples TRBV6-1 to TRBJ2-6. The CDR3 contains 19 residues. From germline, CDR1 is MNHNS and CDR2 SASEGT.

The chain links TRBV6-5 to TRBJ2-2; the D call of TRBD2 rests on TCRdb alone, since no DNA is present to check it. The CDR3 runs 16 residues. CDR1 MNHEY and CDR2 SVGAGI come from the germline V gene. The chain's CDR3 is CASSSGTSGNTGELFF.

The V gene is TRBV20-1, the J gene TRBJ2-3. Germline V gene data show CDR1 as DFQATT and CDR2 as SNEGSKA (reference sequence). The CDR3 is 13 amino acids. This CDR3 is CSASELGPDTQYF.

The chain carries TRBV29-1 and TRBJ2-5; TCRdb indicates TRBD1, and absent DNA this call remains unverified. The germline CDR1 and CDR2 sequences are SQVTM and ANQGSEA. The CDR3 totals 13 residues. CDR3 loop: CSVAGQAGETQYF.

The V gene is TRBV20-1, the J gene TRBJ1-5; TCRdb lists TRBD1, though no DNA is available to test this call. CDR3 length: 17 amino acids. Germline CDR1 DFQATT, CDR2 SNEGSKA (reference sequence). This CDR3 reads CSARDRTGGESNQPQHF.

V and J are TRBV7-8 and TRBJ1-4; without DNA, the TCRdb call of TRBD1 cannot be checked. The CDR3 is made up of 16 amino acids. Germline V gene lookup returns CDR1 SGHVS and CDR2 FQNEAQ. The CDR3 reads CASRADRDGGNEKLFF.

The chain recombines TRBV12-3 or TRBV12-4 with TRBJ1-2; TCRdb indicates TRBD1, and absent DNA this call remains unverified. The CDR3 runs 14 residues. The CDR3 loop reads CASSFQGSNYGYTF.

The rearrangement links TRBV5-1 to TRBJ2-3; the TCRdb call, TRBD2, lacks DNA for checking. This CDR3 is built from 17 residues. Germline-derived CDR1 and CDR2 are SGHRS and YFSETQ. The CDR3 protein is CASSQTSGGHRTDTQYF. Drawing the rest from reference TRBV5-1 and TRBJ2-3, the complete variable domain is KAGVTQTPRYLIKTRGQQVTLSCSPISGHRSVSWYQQTPGQGLQFLFEYFSETQRNKGNFPGRFSGRQFSNSRSEMNVSTLELGDSALYLCASSQTSGGHRTDTQYFGPGTRLTVL.

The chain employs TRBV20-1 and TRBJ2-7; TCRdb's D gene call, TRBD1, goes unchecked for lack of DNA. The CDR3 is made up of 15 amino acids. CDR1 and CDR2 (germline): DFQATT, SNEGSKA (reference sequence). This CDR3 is CSAPVLFRGTYEQYF.

CDR3: CASSLDPLDFRTDTQYF. V usage is TRBV5-5 and J usage is TRBJ2-3; with no DNA, the TCRdb D assignment of TRBD1 cannot be verified. The germline V gene encodes CDR1 SGHKS and CDR2 YYEKEE (reference sequence). The CDR3 has 17 amino acids.

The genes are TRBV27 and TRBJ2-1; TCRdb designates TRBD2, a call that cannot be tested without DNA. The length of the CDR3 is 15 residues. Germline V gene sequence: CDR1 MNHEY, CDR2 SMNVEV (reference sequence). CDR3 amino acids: CASIRTSGMWNEQFF.

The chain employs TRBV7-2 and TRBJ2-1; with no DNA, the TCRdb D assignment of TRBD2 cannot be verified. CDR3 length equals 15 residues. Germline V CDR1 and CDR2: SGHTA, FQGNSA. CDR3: CASSQGTSPAGEQFF.

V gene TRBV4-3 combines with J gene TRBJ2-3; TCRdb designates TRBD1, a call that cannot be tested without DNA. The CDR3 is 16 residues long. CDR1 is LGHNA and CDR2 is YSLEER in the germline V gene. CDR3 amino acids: CASSQDRGGAPDTQYF.

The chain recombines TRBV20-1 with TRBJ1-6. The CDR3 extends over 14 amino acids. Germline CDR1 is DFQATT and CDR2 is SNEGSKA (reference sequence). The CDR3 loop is CSARSISYNSPLHF.

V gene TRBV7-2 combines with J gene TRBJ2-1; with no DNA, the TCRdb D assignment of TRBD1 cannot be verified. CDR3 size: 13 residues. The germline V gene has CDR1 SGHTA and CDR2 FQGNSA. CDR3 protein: CASSLFEGAGQFF.

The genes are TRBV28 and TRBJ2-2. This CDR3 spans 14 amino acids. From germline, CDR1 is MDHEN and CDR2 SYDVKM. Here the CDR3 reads CASSFHDNTGELFF.

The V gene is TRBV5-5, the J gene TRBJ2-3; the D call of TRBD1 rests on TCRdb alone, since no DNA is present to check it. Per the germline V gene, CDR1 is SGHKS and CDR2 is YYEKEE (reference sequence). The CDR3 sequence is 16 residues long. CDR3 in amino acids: CASSPGWIRSTDTQYF. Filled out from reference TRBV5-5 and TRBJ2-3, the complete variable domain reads DAGVTQSPTHLIKTRGQQVTLRCSPISGHKSVSWYQQVLGQGPQFIFQYYEKEERGRGNFPDRFSARQFPNYSSELNVNALLLGDSALYLCASSPGWIRSTDTQYFGPGTRLTVL.

CDR3 region: CASSESRADIQYF. V gene TRBV10-2 combines with J gene TRBJ2-4; without DNA, the TCRdb call of TRBD1 cannot be checked. The germline V gene has CDR1 WSHSY and CDR2 SAAADI. The CDR3 extends over 13 amino acids.

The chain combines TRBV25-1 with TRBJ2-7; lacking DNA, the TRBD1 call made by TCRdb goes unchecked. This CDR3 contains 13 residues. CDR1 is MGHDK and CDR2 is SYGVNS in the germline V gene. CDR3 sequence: CASSEPGGYEQYF.

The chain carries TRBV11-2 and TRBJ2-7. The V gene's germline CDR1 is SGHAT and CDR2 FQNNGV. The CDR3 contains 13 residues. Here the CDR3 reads CASSPIGKYEQYF.

The CDR3 sequence is CASSSPGRETQYF. The chain uses TRBV7-9 and TRBJ2-5; TCRdb's D call of TRBD2 is untestable without DNA. Germline CDR1 is SEHNR and CDR2 is FQNEAQ (reference sequence). The CDR3 spans 13 residues.

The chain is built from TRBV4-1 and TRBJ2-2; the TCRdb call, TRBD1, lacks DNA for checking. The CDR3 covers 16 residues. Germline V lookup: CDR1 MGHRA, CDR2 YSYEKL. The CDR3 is CASKGRLADNTGELFF.

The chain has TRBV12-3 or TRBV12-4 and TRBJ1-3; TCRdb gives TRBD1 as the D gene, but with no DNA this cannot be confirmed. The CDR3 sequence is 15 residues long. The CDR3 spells CASSIRVSSGNTIYF.

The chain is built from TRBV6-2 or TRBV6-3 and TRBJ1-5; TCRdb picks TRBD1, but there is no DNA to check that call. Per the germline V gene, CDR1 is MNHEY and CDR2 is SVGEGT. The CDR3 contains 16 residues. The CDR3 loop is CASSVTGQRSNQPQHF.